The 30 T cell receptor beta chains in this list originate from one sample, sequenced in a study of cytomegalovirus exposure and HLA in healthy donors. Both 60 Vbeta primers and 13 Jbeta primers went into the PCR. Only in-frame clones appear in the TCRdb table, and some are missing; sequencing was by immunoSEQ multiplex PCR. The sample has under 150,000 clones; over 75% are singletons. Sequences were obtained from PBMCs. The receptors stem from a woman aged 25 to 39 in good health and CMV-seropositive.

This clone occurred a few times. This chain joins TRBV7-2 and TRBJ2-3; no firm D call. This CDR3 is 13 amino acids long. Germline V gene lookup returns CDR1 SGHTA and CDR2 FQGNSA. Deletions cut 1 base from V and 3 bases from J, with 5 bases between. CDR3 coding DNA: TGTGCCAGCAGCTTAGGCGATACAGATACGCAGTATTTT. This sequence encodes CASSLGDTDTQYF.

This clone turned up a few times. The chain combines TRBV5-6 with TRBJ2-7; 7 nucleotides line up with TRBD1. Germline V gene sequence: CDR1 SGHDT, CDR2 YYEEEE. With 4 bases clipped from V and 4 bases from J, the junction kept 11 bases outside the gene matches. CDR3 length: 15 residues. This chain's CDR3 is CASSPIPGQSYEQYF. The CDR3, as DNA: TGTGCCAGCAGCCCCATCCCGGGACAGAGTTACGAGCAGTACTTC.

The J gene is TRBJ2-5, the V gene TRBV2; D is ambiguous. In germline, CDR1 is SNHLY, CDR2 FYNNEI. V dropped 8 bases and J dropped 3 bases, with 10 bases sitting between them. The CDR3 runs 12 residues. CDR3 loop: CASGTVEETQYF. CDR3 DNA: TGTGCCAGCGGAACAGTAGAAGAGACCCAGTACTTC. The full variable domain, completed using reference TRBV2 and TRBJ2-5, is EPEVTQTPSHQVTQMGQEVILRCVPISNHLYFYWYRQILGQKVEFLVSFYNNEISEKSEIFDDQFSVERPDGSNFTLKIRSTKLEDSAMYFCASGTVEETQYFGPGTRLLVL.

This clone was seen ten or more times. The same CDR3 also results from other DNA sequences found in this sample. This chain joins TRBV7-9 and TRBJ2-7; D remains unclear. CDR1 SEHNR and CDR2 FQNEAQ come from the germline V gene (reference sequence). The V gene lost 3 bases and the J gene lost 0 bases, with 6 bases spanning the gap. The CDR3 is made up of 13 amino acids. The CDR3 spells CASSLANSYEQYF. DNA of the CDR3: TGTGCCAGCAGCTTGGCCAACTCCTACGAGCAGTACTTC.

V and J are TRBV2 and TRBJ2-6; TRBD1 matches at 9 bases. The V and J ends lost 9 bases and 0 bases, in that order; junction bases with no gene match: 6. The CDR3 has 16 residues. Looked up from germline, CDR1 is SNHLY and CDR2 is FYNNEI. The CDR3 DNA reads TGTGCCAGGCGGACAGGGGCTACCTCTGGGGCCAACGTCCTGACTTTC. It specifies CARRTGATSGANVLTF. Using reference TRBV2 and TRBJ2-6 for the parts outside the CDR3, the full variable domain is EPEVTQTPSHQVTQMGQEVILRCVPISNHLYFYWYRQILGQKVEFLVSFYNNEISEKSEIFDDQFSVERPDGSNFTLKIRSTKLEDSAMYFCARRTGATSGANVLTFGAGSRLTVL.

The chain recombines TRBV6-6 with TRBJ2-1; 10 positions match TRBD2. The V gene end was trimmed by 6 bases and the J gene end by 9 bases; junction bases not matched to a gene: 14. The CDR3 has 16 residues. CDR1 and CDR2 from the germline V gene are MNHNY and SVGAGI (reference sequence). CDR3 in DNA: TGTGCCAGCAGCCCCCTAGCGGGAGAAGGTCTGGGTGAGCAGTTCTTC. It is translated as CASSPLAGEGLGEQFF.

This clone has only a few counts. The chain combines TRBV19 with TRBJ1-1; D remains unclear. This CDR3 region has 14 residues. V lost 10 bases to trimming and J lost 6 bases, with 21 bases between them. From germline, CDR1 is LNHDA and CDR2 SQIVND (reference sequence). In DNA form, the CDR3 reads TGTGCCACCTCCCCGGGCCGCGGGAGTTCTGAAGCTTTCTTT. Its protein is CATSPGRGSSEAFF.

The sample holds one count of this clone. The chain joins TRBV4-1 to TRBJ2-3; 7 nucleotides align to TRBD1. V lost 5 bases to trimming and J lost 11 bases; unmatched junction nucleotides: 7. Germline V gene sequence: CDR1 MGHRA, CDR2 YSYEKL. This CDR3 is 12 amino acids long. The CDR3 is CASSTRQGRQYF. The CDR3 coding sequence is TGCGCCAGCAGCACCAGACAGGGCAGGCAGTATTTT.

The V call is TRBV27, the J call TRBJ2-7, with D perhaps matching TRBD2 (5 bases). The CDR3 is 17 amino acids. With 7 bases removed from V and 3 bases from J, the gap between germline ends came to 25 bases. The germline CDR1 and CDR2 sequences are MNHEY and SMNVEV (reference sequence). This CDR3 reads CASNPWSVKGALYEQYF. The CDR3 DNA follows: TGTGCCAGCAACCCATGGTCGGTAAAGGGAGCTCTCTACGAGCAGTACTTC.

The chain's CDR3 is CASSITSRSGTGELFF. The CDR3 nucleotides are TGTGCCAGCAGCATAACAAGTCGTAGCGGGACCGGGGAGCTGTTTTTT. V is TRBV4-2 and J is TRBJ2-2; 7 bases agree with TRBD2. The V and J ends lost 5 bases and 5 bases, in that order; junction bases with no gene match: 11. The germline CDR1 and CDR2 sequences are LGHNA and YNFKEQ. The CDR3 is 16 amino acids.

V gene TRBV11-2 combines with J gene TRBJ2-7; 10 bases are shared with TRBD2. CDR3 length equals 17 residues. The germline gives CDR1 SGHAT, CDR2 FQNNGV. V trimming: 2 bases; J trimming: 0 bases; junction bases outside the gene matches: 7. The CDR3 is CASSLLAGVSSSYEQYF. The CDR3 coding sequence is TGTGCCAGCAGCTTACTAGCGGGAGTATCGAGCTCCTACGAGCAGTACTTC.

This clone was seen a single time. The rearrangement joins TRBV29-1 to TRBJ1-1, with D possibly TRBD1 on 5 matching bases. There are 13 residues in the CDR3. V lost 2 bases, J lost 0 bases, and 7 bases lay in between. Germline V gene sequence: CDR1 SQVTM, CDR2 ANQGSEA. This chain's CDR3 is CSVENRLNTEAFF. The CDR3 DNA is TGCAGCGTTGAAAACAGGCTGAACACTGAAGCTTTCTTT.

This chain connects TRBV10-3 to TRBJ1-5; 8 bases agree with TRBD1. Germline V CDR1 and CDR2: ENHRY, SYGVKD. After removal of 4 bases from V and 0 bases from J, the junction contained 8 bases not matched to a gene. The CDR3 covers 17 residues. The CDR3 sequence is CAISAGGGLDSNQPQHF. The CDR3 nucleotides read TGTGCCATCAGTGCAGGGGGCGGCTTAGATAGCAATCAGCCCCAGCATTTT.

The CDR3 DNA sequence: TGCGCCAGCAGCTTGACTCCGGGACAAAACTACGAGCAGTACTTC. Its translation is CASSLTPGQNYEQYF. The chain is built from TRBV5-1 and TRBJ2-7, with D possibly TRBD1 on 6 matching bases. V shed 1 base and J shed 3 bases, with 14 bases lying between them. From germline, CDR1 is SGHRS and CDR2 YFSETQ. This CDR3 comprises 15 residues. Full variable domain (outside the CDR3, taken from reference TRBV5-1 and TRBJ2-7): KAGVTQTPRYLIKTRGQQVTLSCSPISGHRSVSWYQQTPGQGLQFLFEYFSETQRNKGNFPGRFSGRQFSNSRSEMNVSTLELGDSALYLCASSLTPGQNYEQYFGPGTRLTVT.

V and J are TRBV7-8 and TRBJ2-7, with 9 bases matching TRBD1. The CDR3 covers 17 residues. The germline V gene encodes CDR1 SGHVS and CDR2 FQNEAQ. J lost 4 bases, V lost 2 bases, and 12 bases had no gene match. Here the CDR3 DNA reads TGTGCCAGCAGCTTAACACACGGGACAGGGAGCACTTACGAGCAGTACTTC. Residues: CASSLTHGTGSTYEQYF.

The chain couples TRBV10-3 to TRBJ2-7; D perhaps matches TRBD1 (6 bases). Trimming removed 8 bases at V and 3 bases at J, with 17 bases between. The CDR3 totals 14 residues. Germline lookup yields CDR1 ENHRY and CDR2 SYGVKD. The chain's CDR3 is CAIAPLRQDYEQYF. CDR3 in DNA: TGTGCCATCGCCCCTCTTAGACAGGACTACGAGCAGTACTTC.

The chain uses TRBV4-1 and TRBJ2-3, with TRBD2 matching 12 bases. Germline CDR1 is MGHRA and CDR2 is YSYEKL. The V segment lost 2 bases and the J segment 3 bases; nucleotides outside the gene matches: 3. This CDR3 is 16 amino acids long. The CDR3 bases are TGCGCCAGCAGCCAAATAGGGACTAGCGGGACAGATACGCAGTATTTT. It is translated as CASSQIGTSGTDTQYF.

This sequence joins TRBV6-6 and TRBJ1-3; 10 positions match TRBD1. The CDR3 spans 14 residues. Trimming at V came to 4 bases and at J to 8 bases, leaving 5 bases not matched to a gene. Germline V CDR1 and CDR2: MNHNY, SVGAGI (reference sequence). The DNA of the CDR3 is TGTGCCAGCAGTTCGACAGGGGGCCTAGACACCATATATTTT. Amino acid sequence: CASSSTGGLDTIYF.

V gene TRBV30 combines with J gene TRBJ2-7; D possibly corresponds to TRBD1 (5 bases). With 0 bases removed from V and 8 bases from J, the gap between germline ends came to 14 bases. The CDR3 contains 13 residues. Per the germline V gene, CDR1 is GTSNPN and CDR2 is SVGIG (reference sequence). CDR3 amino acids: CAWSVQDRAQQYF. The CDR3 DNA follows: TGTGCCTGGAGTGTACAGGATAGGGCCCAGCAGTACTTC. The full variable domain, its missing parts supplied by reference TRBV30 and TRBJ2-7, is SQTIHQWPATLVQPVGSPLSLECTVEGTSNPNLYWYRQAAGRGLQLLFYSVGIGQISSEVPQNLSASRPQDRQFILSSKKLLLSDSGFYLCAWSVQDRAQQYFGPGTRLTVT.

This sequence joins TRBV28 and TRBJ1-5; maybe TRBD1 (6 bases). CDR1 is MDHEN, CDR2 SYDVKM, per germline. The CDR3 extends over 12 amino acids. V was trimmed by 7 bases and J by 11 bases, leaving 15 bases between them. The CDR3 is CASIPGAGAQHF. CDR3 nucleotide sequence: TGTGCCAGCATCCCCGGAGCAGGGGCCCAGCATTTT.

The rearrangement uses TRBV6-5 and TRBJ2-1, with 8 bases matching TRBD2. The junction had 5 bases not matched to a gene; V was cut back by 7 bases and J by 6 bases. The CDR3 totals 13 residues. CDR1 is MNHEY and CDR2 is SVGAGI in the germline V gene. The CDR3 is CASTTGGLNEQFF. CDR3 DNA sequence: TGTGCCAGCACCACGGGGGGGCTCAATGAGCAGTTCTTC.

The gene calls are TRBV6-6 and TRBJ1-5, with TRBD1 as a possible D gene (5 bases). Trimming pared 5 bases from V and 3 bases from J, leaving 11 bases between. Germline assignment: CDR1 MNHNY and CDR2 SVGAGI (reference sequence). The CDR3 length is 14 residues. The CDR3 DNA reads as TGTGCCAGCAGTCCCGGACAATACAATCAGCCCCAGCATTTT. Its protein is CASSPGQYNQPQHF.

Turning to this clone: The junction and the germline gene differ at one end; a read error may be behind it. The V call is TRBV7-9, the J call TRBJ1-2; D is ambiguous. The germline CDR1 and CDR2 sequences are SEHNR and FQNEAQ (reference sequence). CDR3 length: 12 amino acids. The CDR3 spells CSSRPPGYGYTF. The CDR3 coding sequence is TGTTCCAGCAGACCTCCGGGCTATGGCTACACCTTC.

This rearrangement joins TRBV7-8 to TRBJ1-1; 7 positions agree with TRBD1. Germline assignment: CDR1 SGHVS and CDR2 FQNEAQ. The V segment lost 4 bases and the J segment 4 bases; nucleotides outside the gene matches: 9. This CDR3 has 15 amino acids. In DNA form, the CDR3 reads TGTGCCAGCAGCTCGGGACAGTGGGGTAGCACTGAAGCTTTCTTT. It encodes CASSSGQWGSTEAFF.

In this sample, this clone turned up a few times. The rearrangement uses TRBV6-1 and TRBJ1-1; 8 nucleotides agree with TRBD1. The CDR3 has 16 residues. J gave up 7 bases and V 1 base, and 11 bases lay outside the gene matches. Germline loops: CDR1 MNHNS, CDR2 SASEGT. The CDR3 sequence: CASSEGHLDRVHEAFF. CDR3 nucleotides: TGTGCCAGCAGTGAAGGCCATTTGGACAGGGTGCATGAAGCTTTCTTT.

This clone appeared once. The chain joins TRBV19 to TRBJ2-4, with 9 positions matching TRBD1. CDR1 and CDR2 from the germline V gene are LNHDA and SQIVND (reference sequence). This CDR3 contains 15 residues. Germline trimming cut 5 bases from V and 9 bases from J; bases unmatched to any gene: 11. The CDR3 loop is CASSPPGQGVSIQYF. The CDR3 DNA follows: TGTGCCAGTAGTCCACCGGGACAGGGTGTTAGCATTCAGTACTTC.

The chain links TRBV15 to TRBJ2-7; D might be TRBD2 (6 bases). The CDR3 is made up of 14 amino acids. Trimming stripped 0 bases from V and 3 bases from J, with 9 bases between. Germline V gives CDR1 LNHNV, CDR2 YYDKDF (reference sequence). CDR3 in amino acids: CATSREGGGYEQYF. CDR3 nucleotides: TGTGCCACCAGCAGAGAGGGGGGAGGCTACGAGCAGTACTTC.

The rearrangement joins TRBV4-2 to TRBJ2-7; the match to TRBD1 covers 9 bases. The CDR3 has 14 amino acids. Trimming at V came to 1 base and at J to 5 bases, leaving 3 bases not matched to a gene. The germline V gene has CDR1 LGHNA and CDR2 YNFKEQ. The CDR3 DNA reads as TGTGCCAGCAGCCAAGCTACAGGGGGCGACGAGCAGTACTTC. This translates into CASSQATGGDEQYF.

V usage is TRBV19 and J usage is TRBJ1-3; D not resolved. The V gene's germline CDR1 is LNHDA and CDR2 SQIVND (reference sequence). The germline V and J ends were trimmed by 3 bases and 0 bases, with 9 bases remaining between them. The CDR3 loop spans 15 amino acids. CDR3 residues: CASSMAQYSGNTIYF. CDR3 in DNA: TGTGCCAGTAGTATGGCCCAGTACTCTGGAAACACCATATATTTT.

This sequence joins TRBV5-1 and TRBJ2-7; tentatively, D is TRBD2 (5 bases). In germline, CDR1 is SGHRS, CDR2 YFSETQ. This CDR3 is built from 12 residues. The V and J ends lost 4 bases and 4 bases respectively, with 9 bases between them. The CDR3 loop is CASSPRGYEQYF. CDR3 DNA: TGCGCCAGCAGCCCCCGAGGGTACGAGCAGTACTTC.